The clone carrying this TCR beta chain was observed at least ten times. This specimen comes from a study of blood T cells in healthy people across ages. The use of a sample-barcoded 5' primer and a J-beta primer mix characterized a second PCR of about 6 to 12 cycles. TCRdb re-called the 5' RACE reads with MiXCR, one entry per CDR3 protein. The table shows about 760,000 distinct CDR3 sequences, with more than 20% occurring only once. Germline loops: CDR1 LGHDT, CDR2 YNNKEL (reference sequence). The CDR3 covers 13 residues. The V end lost 0 bases, the J end lost 0 bases, and 0 bases lay between the germline ends. These data were also filed under a second study, of T cells of mothers and their children.

What was sequenced was blood. The receptor was isolated from a boy aged 5-17 years in good health. The rearrangement joins TRBV3-1 to TRBJ1-5; D call uncertain. CDR3 nucleotide sequence: TGTGCCAGCAGCCAAGATAGCAATCAGCCCCAGCATTTT. Amino acids: CASSQDSNQPQHF.